This T cell receptor (beta chain) comes out of a study of shared clonotypes between healthy human individuals. General observations from the study: A handful of donors had 5% to 6% of their naive CD4 clonotypes in common.

Profiled with immunoSEQ multiplex PCR; TCRdb holds only in-frame clones, not every one. The data show approximately 1.5 million clones, 97% to 99% seen once. The CDR3 length is 14 residues. From germline, CDR1 is MNHNY and CDR2 SVGAGI (reference sequence). The V gene end was trimmed by 8 bases and the J gene end by 2 bases; junction bases not matched to a gene: 9. Only Caucasian adults living in Nashville, Tennessee made up the donor group. This clone was seen just once. Its antigen is not identified. The sequenced sample was naive CD4+ T cells sorted from blood. Documented subset: CD45RA+ positively selected. The gene calls are TRBV6-6 and TRBJ2-7; 7 bases line up with TRBD2. The sequence came from a man aged 30-40 years in good health. CDR3 sequence (DNA): TGTGCCAGCCGACTGAGGCGGGAGCCCTACGAGCAGTACTTC. This translates into CASRLRREPYEQYF.